This TCR beta chain was identified during a study of OX40 agonist ivuxolimab in advanced cancers. Study context: Males comprised 82.7% of the group, whose mean age was approximately 60 years (range 23 to 79). The eligibility criteria allowed prior anti-PD-1, anti-PD-L1 or anti-CTLA-4 therapy, and roughly 39% had some.

This clone appeared many times. No antigen is known for it. This CDR3 has 15 amino acids. Germline V gene lookup returns CDR1 SGHDT and CDR2 YYEEEE. V was cut by 3 bases and J by 7 bases, with 17 bases left in between. Study results and limitations: The investigators did not determine what antigen specificity the expanded peripheral T cells had.

TCRdb's copy holds only in-frame clones and misses some; the assay was immunoSEQ multiplex PCR. The sample holds under 45,000 clones; about 82% are singletons and the top ten take under 40%. This specimen was CD4+ or CD8+ T cells sorted from blood, taken in a trial of the OX40 agonist ivuxolimab. The sequence derives from an adult with an advanced solid tumor such as melanoma, head and neck, liver or kidney cancer. The rearrangement uses TRBV5-6 and TRBJ1-5; maybe TRBD1 (5 bases). The CDR3 sequence: CASSSGWGSSQPQHF. The CDR3 nucleotides read TGTGCCAGCAGCTCGGGGTGGGGGTCTTCCCAGCCCCAGCATTTT. Using reference TRBV5-6 and TRBJ1-5 for the parts outside the CDR3, the full variable domain is DAGVTQSPTHLIKTRGQQVTLRCSPKSGHDTVSWYQQALGQGPQFIFQYYEEEERQRGNFPDRFSGHQFPNYSSELNVNALLLGDSALYLCASSSGWGSSQPQHFGDGTRLSIL.